The 27 T cell receptor beta chains below all came from one sample that was sequenced in a study of shared clonotypes between healthy human individuals. The assay was immunoSEQ multiplex PCR, and TCRdb's table has in-frame clones only and misses some. In the table there are more than 2,000,000 clones, 80% to 95% of which are singletons. Sequencing was done on a sample of naive CD4+ T cells from PBMCs. Subset denoted: CD45RA+ positively selected. These receptors all stem from a man younger than 35 in good health. Some clones in this sample may be carry-over from other donors' samples.

The chain is built from TRBV5-1 and TRBJ1-3, with a possible D match to TRBD1 (5 bases). The length of the CDR3 is 14 residues. CDR1 SGHRS and CDR2 YFSETQ come from the germline V gene. Trimming shortened V by 7 bases and J by 4 bases, and 15 bases separated the two germline ends. The CDR3 loop is CASGPGRSGNTIYF. CDR3 DNA: TGCGCCAGCGGACCGGGACGCTCCGGAAACACCATATATTTT.

The rearrangement links TRBV19 to TRBJ2-6; 8 bases fit TRBD1. The CDR3 is 17 residues long. Germline CDR1 is LNHDA and CDR2 is SQIVND (reference sequence). J lost 0 bases, V lost 6 bases, and 7 bases had no gene match. CDR3 sequence: CASRGDRLLSGANVLTF. For the CDR3, the DNA is TGTGCCAGTAGGGGGGACAGGCTACTCTCTGGGGCCAACGTCCTGACTTTC.

V usage is TRBV5-4 and J usage is TRBJ2-1; unclear D gene. This CDR3 comprises 14 residues. Germline V lookup: CDR1 SGHNT, CDR2 YYREEE (reference sequence). Trimming removed 1 base at V and 4 bases at J, with 9 bases between. CDR3 residues: CASSLMGPYNEQFF. In nucleotides, the CDR3 is TGTGCCAGCAGCTTGATGGGCCCTTACAATGAGCAGTTCTTC.

The genes are TRBV6-1 and TRBJ1-5; D unclear. The CDR3 runs 13 residues. Trimming removed 6 bases at V and 1 base at J, with 7 bases between. CDR1 and CDR2 from the germline V gene are MNHNS and SASEGT. CDR3 amino acids: CASRATSNQPQHF. Written as DNA, the CDR3 is TGTGCCAGCAGGGCCACGAGCAATCAGCCCCAGCATTTT.

The V gene is TRBV29-1, the J gene TRBJ2-7; 8 bases agree with TRBD1. The germline CDR1 and CDR2 sequences are SQVTM and ANQGSEA. V was pared by 0 bases and J by 3 bases, with 7 bases of the junction left unmatched. This CDR3 spans 15 amino acids. The CDR3 nucleotides read TGCAGCGTTGAAGATCCTAAGACAGGGGACTACGAGCAGTACTTC. Translation: CSVEDPKTGDYEQYF.

For this clone: Germline and junction disagree at one end, which may indicate a read error. The V and J genes are TRBV28 and TRBJ1-1; 7 bases are a match to TRBD1. Germline V gives CDR1 MDHEN, CDR2 SYDVKM. This CDR3 has 14 residues. The chain's CDR3 is CASIRDSLKTEAFF. The CDR3 bases are TGTGCCAGCATACGGGACAGCCTGAAAACTGAAGCTTTCTTT.

The gene calls are TRBV2 and TRBJ1-2, with 9 bases identical to TRBD1. Germline loops: CDR1 SNHLY, CDR2 FYNNEI. The V gene end was trimmed by 5 bases and the J gene end by 3 bases; junction bases not matched to a gene: 4. The CDR3 runs 14 residues. CDR3 nucleotide sequence: TGTGCCAGCAGTCAACAGGGGGCGGACTATGGCTACACCTTC. Protein product: CASSQQGADYGYTF.

The J gene is TRBJ1-1, the V gene TRBV5-1; D gene ambiguous. Germline-derived CDR1 and CDR2 are SGHRS and YFSETQ. V shed 5 bases and J shed 3 bases, with 8 bases lying between them. The CDR3 has 12 residues. This chain's CDR3 is CASRQTDTEAFF. CDR3 in DNA: TGCGCCAGCAGACAGACGGACACTGAAGCTTTCTTT.

This rearrangement joins TRBV6-5 to TRBJ2-7; perhaps TRBD2 as D (5 bases). This CDR3 comprises 13 residues. V lost 10 bases and J 4 bases, leaving 17 bases between the germline ends. Germline V CDR1 and CDR2: MNHEY, SVGAGI. This CDR3 is CATTGNLGYEQYF. DNA for the CDR3: TGTGCCACCACCGGGAACTTGGGATACGAGCAGTACTTC.

This clone was seen only once. The chain recombines TRBV28 with TRBJ2-3, with TRBD2 as a possible D gene (6 bases). The length of the CDR3 is 19 residues. Looked up from germline, CDR1 is MDHEN and CDR2 is SYDVKM. V lost 5 bases and J 0 bases, leaving 24 bases between the germline ends. The CDR3 DNA follows: TGTGCCAGCAGTACCCGATTTGGGGGGATCCGCACTAGCACAGATACGCAGTATTTT. Its translation is CASSTRFGGIRTSTDTQYF. Filled out from reference TRBV28 and TRBJ2-3, the complete variable domain reads DVKVTQSSRYLVKRTGEKVFLECVQDMDHENMFWYRQDPGLGLRLIYFSYDVKMKEKGDIPEGYSVSREKKERFSLILESASTNQTSMYLCASSTRFGGIRTSTDTQYFGPGTRLTVL.

The chain employs TRBV6-5 and TRBJ2-5; maybe TRBD1 (5 bases). Germline assignment: CDR1 MNHEY and CDR2 SVGAGI. With 6 bases removed from V and 4 bases from J, the gap between germline ends came to 15 bases. The CDR3 contains 14 residues. The CDR3 bases are TGTGCCAGCAGGATGGACACCGCTTCAGAGACCCAGTACTTC. Encoded protein: CASRMDTASETQYF.

The chain carries TRBV9 and TRBJ1-2; D unresolved. The CDR3 consists of 15 residues. Germline V CDR1 and CDR2: SGDLS, YYNGEE. Trimming removed 0 bases from V and 4 bases from J, with 13 bases in between. CDR3 DNA: TGTGCCAGCAGCGTAGAGGAGGGCGATGGCTATGGCTACACCTTC. As protein: CASSVEEGDGYGYTF.

This clone was seen once. The chain couples TRBV4-2 to TRBJ2-2; 8 nucleotides line up with TRBD1. The CDR3 length is 19 residues. Germline loops: CDR1 LGHNA, CDR2 YNFKEQ. The V and J ends lost 4 bases and 0 bases, in that order; junction bases with no gene match: 13. The CDR3 DNA is TGTGCCAGCAGCCCCAATTCTTTTGCGGGACAGGCGAACACCGGGGAGCTGTTTTTT. Translated, it gives CASSPNSFAGQANTGELFF.

This chain connects TRBV4-1 to TRBJ2-3, with TRBD1 matching 9 bases. Germline V gene data show CDR1 as MGHRA and CDR2 as YSYEKL. J lost 4 bases, V lost 2 bases, and 7 bases had no gene match. This CDR3 contains 16 residues. CDR3 sequence: CASSQRGQGLADTQYF. CDR3 bases: TGCGCCAGCAGCCAACGGGGACAGGGATTGGCAGATACGCAGTATTTT.

This sequence joins TRBV28 and TRBJ1-2, with D perhaps TRBD1 (6 bases). Between the trimmed V and J ends, which lost 7 bases and 8 bases, there was a span of 17 bases. CDR3 length equals 13 residues. In germline, CDR1 is MDHEN, CDR2 SYDVKM. The CDR3 region has the DNA TGTGCCAGCACAGACCCGGGGGGGCGAGGCTACACCTTC. This translates into CASTDPGGRGYTF.

The gene calls are TRBV19 and TRBJ2-7; 8 nucleotides match TRBD2. Germline trimming cut 4 bases from V and 5 bases from J; bases unmatched to any gene: 10. The germline CDR1 and CDR2 sequences are LNHDA and SQIVND (reference sequence). The CDR3 consists of 15 residues. CDR3: CASSRNIAGLDEQYF. The CDR3 coding sequence is TGTGCCAGTAGTAGAAACATAGCGGGACTGGACGAGCAGTACTTC.

V gene TRBV28 combines with J gene TRBJ2-7, with TRBD2 matching 13 bases. This CDR3 has 16 residues. Per the germline V gene, CDR1 is MDHEN and CDR2 is SYDVKM. J gave up 3 bases and V 4 bases, and 6 bases lay outside the gene matches. The DNA for the CDR3 is TGTGCCAGCAGTTCGCGACTAGCGGGAGGTTTCTACGAGCAGTACTTC. Amino acids: CASSSRLAGGFYEQYF.

The chain carries TRBV7-8 and TRBJ2-7; no clear D gene. This CDR3 is built from 13 residues. The germline gives CDR1 SGHVS, CDR2 FQNEAQ. Trimming stripped 1 base from V and 7 bases from J, with 11 bases between. The CDR3 is CASSLGPAWEQYF. Written as DNA, the CDR3 is TGTGCCAGCAGCTTAGGGCCAGCCTGGGAGCAGTACTTC.

The V call is TRBV7-9, the J call TRBJ2-5; no firm D call. The germline V gene has CDR1 SEHNR and CDR2 FQNEAQ (reference sequence). This CDR3 is 11 amino acids long. The V and J ends lost 4 bases and 7 bases respectively, with 7 bases between them. This chain's CDR3 is CASSSKGTQYF. CDR3 DNA sequence: TGTGCCAGCAGCTCTAAAGGGACCCAGTACTTC. Supplemented by reference TRBV7-9 and TRBJ2-5, the full variable domain reads DTGVSQNPRHKITKRGQNVTFRCDPISEHNRLYWYRQTLGQGPEFLTYFQNEAQLEKSRLLSDRFSAERPKGSFSTLEIQRTEQGDSAMYLCASSSKGTQYFGPGTRLLVL.

The rearrangement joins TRBV5-1 to TRBJ2-3; D is possibly TRBD1 (5 bases). The CDR3 has 14 amino acids. Germline CDR1 SGHRS, CDR2 YFSETQ. The V gene lost 2 bases and the J gene lost 10 bases, with 17 bases spanning the gap. CDR3 region: CASSLGQGGEAQYF. The CDR3 region has the DNA TGCGCCAGCAGCTTAGGTCAGGGTGGTGAGGCGCAGTATTTT.

In this sample, this clone turned up a few times. The chain employs TRBV6-6 and TRBJ1-5, with D perhaps TRBD1 (5 bases). Germline lookup yields CDR1 MNHNY and CDR2 SVGAGI (reference sequence). CDR3 size: 12 residues. Trimming took off 8 bases at V and 5 bases at J, with 10 bases between the two ends. This CDR3 reads CASQGEDQPQHF. CDR3 sequence (DNA): TGTGCCAGCCAGGGTGAGGATCAGCCCCAGCATTTT.

This chain uses TRBV2 with TRBJ1-2; D unresolved. The CDR3 is 13 residues long. The germline V and J ends were trimmed by 2 bases and 4 bases, with 8 bases remaining between them. Germline CDR1 and CDR2: SNHLY and FYNNEI. CDR3 amino acids: CASSELLIYGYTF. In DNA form, the CDR3 reads TGTGCCAGCAGTGAACTGCTAATCTATGGCTACACCTTC.

V usage is TRBV5-1 and J usage is TRBJ1-3, with D perhaps TRBD1 (5 bases). CDR3 length: 15 amino acids. The germline V gene has CDR1 SGHRS and CDR2 YFSETQ. Trimming cost V 0 bases and J 2 bases, with 9 bases left between them. The CDR3 region has the DNA TGCGCCAGCAGCTTGGCTGGGACCACTGGAAACACCATATATTTT. It is translated as CASSLAGTTGNTIYF. Full variable domain (outside the CDR3, taken from reference TRBV5-1 and TRBJ1-3): KAGVTQTPRYLIKTRGQQVTLSCSPISGHRSVSWYQQTPGQGLQFLFEYFSETQRNKGNFPGRFSGRQFSNSRSEMNVSTLELGDSALYLCASSLAGTTGNTIYFGEGSWLTVV.

The V and J genes are TRBV10-3 and TRBJ1-2; perhaps TRBD1 as D (5 bases). In germline, CDR1 is ENHRY, CDR2 SYGVKD. The CDR3 is made up of 14 amino acids. With 2 bases removed from V and 7 bases from J, the gap between germline ends came to 14 bases. Here the CDR3 DNA reads TGTGCCATCAGTGAGGGGGTAGGGGTTGGTGGCTACACCTTC. Encoded protein: CAISEGVGVGGYTF.

This chain joins TRBV5-4 and TRBJ1-4, with a weak D call TRBD1 (6 bases). The CDR3 is 14 amino acids. V was cut by 4 bases and J by 4 bases, with 11 bases left in between. CDR1 SGHNT and CDR2 YYREEE come from the germline V gene (reference sequence). The CDR3 sequence: CASSPGQRNEKLFF. The CDR3 region has the DNA TGTGCCAGCAGCCCAGGACAGCGTAATGAAAAACTGTTTTTT.

The V call is TRBV5-6, the J call TRBJ1-1; a weak D match, TRBD1 (5 bases). The CDR3 consists of 15 residues. Germline CDR1 is SGHDT and CDR2 is YYEEEE. Trimming stripped 0 bases from V and 3 bases from J, with 12 bases between. The CDR3 sequence: CASSLAISGDTEAFF. The CDR3 DNA is TGTGCCAGCAGCTTGGCCATCTCGGGGGACACTGAAGCTTTCTTT.

The chain recombines TRBV7-3 with TRBJ2-7; 8 nucleotides match TRBD1. The CDR3 is made up of 15 amino acids. J gave up 0 bases and V 6 bases, and 7 bases lay outside the gene matches. Germline CDR1 and CDR2: SGHTA and FQGTGA. The CDR3, as DNA: TGTGCCAGCAGTTCACAGGGGGACCCCTCCTACGAGCAGTACTTC. Protein sequence: CASSSQGDPSYEQYF. The full variable domain, rest sourced from reference TRBV7-3 and TRBJ2-7, is GAGVSQTPSNKVTEKGKYVELRCDPISGHTALYWYRQSLGQGPEFLIYFQGTGAADDSGLPNDRFFAVRPEGSVSTLKIQRTERGDSAVYLCASSSQGDPSYEQYFGPGTRLTVT.